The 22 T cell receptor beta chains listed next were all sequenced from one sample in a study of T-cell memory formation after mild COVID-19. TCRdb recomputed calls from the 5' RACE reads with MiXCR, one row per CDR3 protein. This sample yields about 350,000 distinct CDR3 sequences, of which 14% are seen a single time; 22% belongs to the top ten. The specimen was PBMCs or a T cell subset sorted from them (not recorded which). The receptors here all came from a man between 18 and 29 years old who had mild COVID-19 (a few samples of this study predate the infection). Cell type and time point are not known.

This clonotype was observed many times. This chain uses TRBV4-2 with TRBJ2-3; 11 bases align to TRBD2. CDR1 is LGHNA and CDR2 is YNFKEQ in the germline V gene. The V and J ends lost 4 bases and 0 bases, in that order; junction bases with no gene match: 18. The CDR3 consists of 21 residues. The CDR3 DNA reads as TGTGCCAGCAGCCTAAAAGACCTCCGCGGGACTAGCGGAGTGAGCACAGATACGCAGTATTTT. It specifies CASSLKDLRGTSGVSTDTQYF.

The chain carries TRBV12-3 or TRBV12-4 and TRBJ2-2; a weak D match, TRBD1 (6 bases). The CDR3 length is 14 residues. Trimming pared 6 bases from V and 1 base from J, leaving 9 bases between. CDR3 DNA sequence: TGTGCCAGCAGAAAACAGGGGAACACCGGGGAGCTGTTTTTT. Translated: CASRKQGNTGELFF.

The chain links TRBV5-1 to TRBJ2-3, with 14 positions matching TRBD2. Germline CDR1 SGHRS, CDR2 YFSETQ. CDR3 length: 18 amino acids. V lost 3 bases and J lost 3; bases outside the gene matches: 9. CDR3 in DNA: TGCGCCAGCAGCTCTCGACTAGCGGGGGGGCCAGCAACAGATACGCAGTATTTT. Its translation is CASSSRLAGGPATDTQYF.

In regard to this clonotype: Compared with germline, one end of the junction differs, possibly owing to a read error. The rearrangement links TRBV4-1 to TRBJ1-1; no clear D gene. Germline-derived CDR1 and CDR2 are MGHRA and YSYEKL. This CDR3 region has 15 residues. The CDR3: CASSQDDKGYTEAFF. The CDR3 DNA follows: TGTGCCAGCAGCCAAGATGATAAGGGCTACACTGAAGCTTTCTTT.

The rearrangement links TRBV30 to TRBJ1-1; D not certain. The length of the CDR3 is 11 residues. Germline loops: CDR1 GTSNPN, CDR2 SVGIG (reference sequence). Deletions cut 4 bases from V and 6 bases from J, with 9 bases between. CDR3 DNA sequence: TGTGCCTGGATTATAGTGTCTGAAGCTTTCTTT. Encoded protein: CAWIIVSEAFF.

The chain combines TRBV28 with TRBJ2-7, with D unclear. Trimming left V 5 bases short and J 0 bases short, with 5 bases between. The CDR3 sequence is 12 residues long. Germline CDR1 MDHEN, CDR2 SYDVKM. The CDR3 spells CASSHTSYEQYV. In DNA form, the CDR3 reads TGTGCCAGCAGTCACACCTCCTACGAGCAGTACGTC.

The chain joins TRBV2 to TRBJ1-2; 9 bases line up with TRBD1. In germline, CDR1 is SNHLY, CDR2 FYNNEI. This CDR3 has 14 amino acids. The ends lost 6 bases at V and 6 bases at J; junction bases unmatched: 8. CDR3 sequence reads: CASSVSRTGDGYTF. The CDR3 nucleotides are TGTGCCAGCAGCGTATCCAGGACAGGGGATGGCTACACCTTC. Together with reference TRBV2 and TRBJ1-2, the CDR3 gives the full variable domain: EPEVTQTPSHQVTQMGQEVILRCVPISNHLYFYWYRQILGQKVEFLVSFYNNEISEKSEIFDDQFSVERPDGSNFTLKIRSTKLEDSAMYFCASSVSRTGDGYTFGSGTRLTVV.

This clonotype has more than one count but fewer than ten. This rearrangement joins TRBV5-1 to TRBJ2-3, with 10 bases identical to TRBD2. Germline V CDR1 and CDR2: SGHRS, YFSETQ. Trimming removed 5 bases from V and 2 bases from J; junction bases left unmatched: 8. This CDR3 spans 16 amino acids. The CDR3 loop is CASRTGTSELTDTQYF. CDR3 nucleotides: TGCGCCAGCAGGACGGGGACTAGCGAGCTCACAGATACGCAGTATTTT.

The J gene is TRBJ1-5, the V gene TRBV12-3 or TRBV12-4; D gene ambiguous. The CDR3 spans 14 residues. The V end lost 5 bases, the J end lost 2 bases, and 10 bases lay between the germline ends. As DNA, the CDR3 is TGTGCCAGCAGTCCGGTGGTGGGCAATCAGCCCCAGCATTTT. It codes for CASSPVVGNQPQHF.

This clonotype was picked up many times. The CDR3 DNA follows: TGTGCCAGCGGCCAACTGAGCACAGATACGCAGTATTTT. This translates into CASGQLSTDTQYF. The V and J genes are TRBV5-6 and TRBJ2-3; D not certain. This CDR3 region has 13 residues. The V end was cut by 7 bases, the J end by 0 bases, with 9 bases between. Germline CDR1 SGHDT, CDR2 YYEEEE.

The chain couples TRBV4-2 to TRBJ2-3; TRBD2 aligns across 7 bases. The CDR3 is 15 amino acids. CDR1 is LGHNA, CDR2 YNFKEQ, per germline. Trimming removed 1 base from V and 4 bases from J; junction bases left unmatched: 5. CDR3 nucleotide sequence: TGTGCCAGCAGCCAAGTCCAGCGGGGTCCAGATACGCAGTATTTT. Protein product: CASSQVQRGPDTQYF.

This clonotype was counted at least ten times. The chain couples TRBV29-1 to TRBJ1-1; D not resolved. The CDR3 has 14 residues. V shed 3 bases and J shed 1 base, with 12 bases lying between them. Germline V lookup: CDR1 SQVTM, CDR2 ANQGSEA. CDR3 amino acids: CSVEETLGNTEAFF. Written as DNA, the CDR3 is TGCAGCGTTGAGGAGACCTTGGGGAACACTGAAGCTTTCTTT. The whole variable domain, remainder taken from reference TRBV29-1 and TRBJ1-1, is SAVISQKPSRDICQRGTSLTIQCQVDSQVTMMFWYRQQPGQSLTLIATANQGSEATYESGFVIDKFPISRPNLTFSTLTVSNMSPEDSSIYLCSVEETLGNTEAFFGQGTRLTVV.

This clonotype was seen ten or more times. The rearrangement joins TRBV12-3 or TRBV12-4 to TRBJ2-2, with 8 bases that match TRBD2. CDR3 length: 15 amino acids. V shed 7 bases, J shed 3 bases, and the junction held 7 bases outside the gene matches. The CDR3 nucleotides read TGTGCCAGCATTAGAGCGGGGGCCGACACCGGGGAGCTGTTTTTT. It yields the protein CASIRAGADTGELFF.

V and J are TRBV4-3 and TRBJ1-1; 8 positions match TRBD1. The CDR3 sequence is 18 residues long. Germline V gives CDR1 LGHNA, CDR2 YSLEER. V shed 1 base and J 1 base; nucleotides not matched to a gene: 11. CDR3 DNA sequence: TGCGCCAGCAGCCAAGCGATTTATTCAGGGGGCACGAACACTGAAGCTTTCTTT. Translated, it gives CASSQAIYSGGTNTEAFF.

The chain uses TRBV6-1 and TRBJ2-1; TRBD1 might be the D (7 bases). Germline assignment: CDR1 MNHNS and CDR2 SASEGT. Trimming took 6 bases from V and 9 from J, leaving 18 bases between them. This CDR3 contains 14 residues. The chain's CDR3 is CASSIAGGIGEQFF. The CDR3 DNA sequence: TGTGCCAGCAGCATAGCAGGGGGGATCGGTGAGCAGTTCTTC.

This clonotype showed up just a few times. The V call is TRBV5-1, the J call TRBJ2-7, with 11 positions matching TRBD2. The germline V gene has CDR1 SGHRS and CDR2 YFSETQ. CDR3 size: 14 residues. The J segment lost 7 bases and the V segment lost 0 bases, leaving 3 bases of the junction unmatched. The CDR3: CASSLGLAGREQYF. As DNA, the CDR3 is TGCGCCAGCAGCTTGGGACTAGCGGGGAGAGAGCAGTACTTC.

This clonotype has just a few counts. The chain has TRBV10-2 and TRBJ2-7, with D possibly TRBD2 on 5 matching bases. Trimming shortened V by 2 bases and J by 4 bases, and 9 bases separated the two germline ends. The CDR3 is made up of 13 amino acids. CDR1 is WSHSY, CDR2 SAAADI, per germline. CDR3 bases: TGCGCCAGCAGTGAGGGACTGAATTACGAGCAGTACTTC. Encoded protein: CASSEGLNYEQYF.

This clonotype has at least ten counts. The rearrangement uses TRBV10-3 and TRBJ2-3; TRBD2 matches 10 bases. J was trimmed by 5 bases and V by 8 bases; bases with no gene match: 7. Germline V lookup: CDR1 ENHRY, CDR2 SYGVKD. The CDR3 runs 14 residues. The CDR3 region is CAIDQRGGEDTQYF. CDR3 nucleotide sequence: TGTGCCATCGACCAGCGGGGGGGCGAAGATACGCAGTATTTT.

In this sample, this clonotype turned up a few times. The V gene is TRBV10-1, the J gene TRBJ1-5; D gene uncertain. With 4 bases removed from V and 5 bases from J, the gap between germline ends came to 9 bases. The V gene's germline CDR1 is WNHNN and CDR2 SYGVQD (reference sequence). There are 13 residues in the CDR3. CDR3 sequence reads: CASSATLHQPQHF. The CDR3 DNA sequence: TGCGCCAGCAGTGCTACCCTCCATCAGCCCCAGCATTTT.

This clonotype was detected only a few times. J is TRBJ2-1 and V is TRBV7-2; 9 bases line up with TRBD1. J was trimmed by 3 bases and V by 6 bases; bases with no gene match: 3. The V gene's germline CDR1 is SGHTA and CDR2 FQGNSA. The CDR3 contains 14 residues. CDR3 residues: CASRTTGGYNEQFF. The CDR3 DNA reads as TGTGCCAGCAGAACGACAGGGGGCTACAATGAGCAGTTCTTC.

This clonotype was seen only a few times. The CDR3 sequence is CASSWTSGVNEQFF. Here the CDR3 DNA reads TGTGCCAGCAGCTGGACTAGCGGGGTCAATGAGCAGTTCTTC. V is TRBV5-6 and J is TRBJ2-1; 12 bases match TRBD2. Germline CDR1 reads SGHDT; CDR2 reads YYEEEE. Unmatched junction bases numbered 1, after V lost 3 bases and J lost 6 bases. The CDR3 totals 14 residues.

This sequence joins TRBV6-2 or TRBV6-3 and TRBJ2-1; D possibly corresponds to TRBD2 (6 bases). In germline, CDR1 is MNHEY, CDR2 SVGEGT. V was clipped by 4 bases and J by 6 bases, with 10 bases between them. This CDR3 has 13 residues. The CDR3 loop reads CASSSKGGNEQFF. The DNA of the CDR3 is TGTGCCAGCAGTTCAAAGGGAGGCAATGAGCAGTTCTTC.